Listed below are T cell receptor beta chains from one sample, sequenced in a study of T cell responses to AZD1222 COVID-19 vaccine. Sequencing used immunoSEQ multiplex PCR; TCRdb keeps in-frame clones, though not all of them. The profile shows around 99,000 clones, roughly 87% of them singletons. The sequencing here drew on peripheral blood, taken on day 0 of AZD1222 vaccination. Every receptor here comes from an adult in good health. The CDR3 runs from the conserved cysteine through the conserved F or W. Each record gives: CDR3 protein, CDR3 DNA, D gene, clone size, V gene, J gene. The D gene is left open where the match is weak. Clone size is stated in some rows and not others, as once, few, many or a class when expanded.

cdr3_aa: CASSKTAGTSGRKRSYEQYF
cdr3_nt: TGTGCCAGCAGCAAAACCGCCGGGACTAGCGGGAGAAAAAGGTCCTACGAGCAGTACTTC
d_call: TRBD2
clone_size: once
v_call: TRBV6-6
j_call: TRBJ2-7

cdr3_aa: CASSLLGGSTDTQYF
cdr3_nt: TGTGCCAGCAGCTTATTAGGGGGTAGTACAGATACGCAGTATTTT
d_call: NA
clone_size: NA
v_call: TRBV7-2
j_call: TRBJ2-3

cdr3_aa: CAISDLAGGRDTQYF
cdr3_nt: TGTGCCATCAGTGACCTCGCGGGGGGGCGAGATACGCAGTATTTT
d_call: TRBD2
clone_size: NA
v_call: TRBV10-3
j_call: TRBJ2-3

cdr3_aa: CASSEGPDRNTGELFF
cdr3_nt: TGTGCCAGCAGTGAAGGTCCGGACAGAAACACCGGGGAGCTGTTTTTT
d_call: NA
clone_size: once
v_call: TRBV2
j_call: TRBJ2-2

cdr3_aa: CASSETSNQPQHF
cdr3_nt: TGTGCCAGCAGTGAGACAAGCAATCAGCCCCAGCATTTT
d_call: NA
clone_size: NA
v_call: TRBV2
j_call: TRBJ1-5

cdr3_aa: CASSPRGGLSSGANVLTF
cdr3_nt: TGTGCCAGCAGTCCTCGGGGGGGCTTAAGCTCTGGGGCCAACGTCCTGACTTTC
d_call: TRBD2
clone_size: NA
v_call: TRBV6-6
j_call: TRBJ2-6

cdr3_aa: CASSIWEKWDEQFF
cdr3_nt: TGTGCCAGTAGTATTTGGGAAAAGTGGGATGAGCAGTTCTTC
d_call: NA
clone_size: NA
v_call: TRBV19
j_call: TRBJ2-1

cdr3_aa: CASSPAPTGGAGELFF
cdr3_nt: TGCGCCAGCAGCCCTGCGCCGACAGGGGGCGCCGGGGAGCTGTTTTTT
d_call: TRBD1
clone_size: NA
v_call: TRBV5-1
j_call: TRBJ2-2

cdr3_aa: CASSQEGPLGSEQFF
cdr3_nt: TGTGCCAGCAGCCAAGAAGGGCCCCTTGGAAGTGAGCAGTTCTTC
d_call: NA
clone_size: NA
v_call: TRBV4-2
j_call: TRBJ2-1

cdr3_aa: CASSLRGARETQYF
cdr3_nt: TGTGCCAGCAGTTTGAGGGGGGCGCGGGAGACCCAGTACTTC
d_call: NA
clone_size: NA
v_call: TRBV27
j_call: TRBJ2-5

cdr3_aa: CASSRTAFYNEQFF
cdr3_nt: TGTGCCAGCAGTCGGACTGCCTTCTACAATGAGCAGTTCTTC
d_call: NA
clone_size: NA
v_call: TRBV6-2/TRBV6-3
j_call: TRBJ2-1

cdr3_aa: CASGLDSYEQYF
cdr3_nt: TGTGCCAGCGGACTCGACTCCTACGAGCAGTACTTC
d_call: NA
clone_size: NA
v_call: TRBV2
j_call: TRBJ2-7

cdr3_aa: CASSRGRAGAGNTIYF
cdr3_nt: TGTGCCAGCAGCCGTGGTCGGGCCGGAGCAGGAAACACCATATATTTT
d_call: NA
clone_size: NA
v_call: TRBV3-1/TRBV3-2
j_call: TRBJ1-3

cdr3_aa: CASSKGWQTSAKNIQYF
cdr3_nt: TGTGCCAGCAGCAAAGGCTGGCAGACCTCAGCCAAAAACATTCAGTACTTC
d_call: NA
clone_size: NA
v_call: TRBV21-1
j_call: TRBJ2-4

cdr3_aa: CASSGLGGGRGYTF
cdr3_nt: TGTGCCAGCAGCGGTTTGGGGGGCGGTCGTGGCTACACCTTC
d_call: NA
clone_size: NA
v_call: TRBV5-6
j_call: TRBJ1-2

cdr3_aa: CSVEWAGGLFIGEQFF
cdr3_nt: TGCAGCGTTGAGTGGGCGGGGGGGCTCTTCATCGGAGAGCAGTTCTTC
d_call: TRBD2
clone_size: NA
v_call: TRBV29-1
j_call: TRBJ2-1

cdr3_aa: CASSQDTNTEAFF
cdr3_nt: TGTGCCAGCAGCCAAGACACGAACACTGAAGCTTTCTTT
d_call: NA
clone_size: NA
v_call: TRBV3-1/TRBV3-2
j_call: TRBJ1-1

cdr3_aa: CASSYYRANNSPLHF
cdr3_nt: TGTGCCAGCAGTTACTACAGGGCTAATAATTCACCCCTCCACTTT
d_call: NA
clone_size: NA
v_call: TRBV28
j_call: TRBJ1-6

cdr3_aa: CSVFLKPGQGVQETQYF
cdr3_nt: TGCAGCGTTTTCCTGAAACCGGGACAGGGGGTCCAAGAGACCCAGTACTTC
d_call: TRBD1
clone_size: NA
v_call: TRBV29-1
j_call: TRBJ2-5

cdr3_aa: CASSLGSHAGLNIQYF
cdr3_nt: TGTGCCAGCAGCTTAGGATCCCATGCAGGGCTGAACATTCAGTACTTC
d_call: NA
clone_size: NA
v_call: TRBV7-3
j_call: TRBJ2-4

cdr3_aa: CASSPGAGGPAEQYF
cdr3_nt: TGTGCCAGCAGCCCTGGAGCGGGGGGGCCTGCCGAGCAGTACTTC
d_call: TRBD2
clone_size: NA
v_call: TRBV5-6
j_call: TRBJ2-7

cdr3_aa: CASSPPPYRGLTEKLFF
cdr3_nt: TGTGCCAGCAGTCCCCCCCCCTACAGGGGGCTAACCGAAAAACTGTTTTTT
d_call: TRBD1
clone_size: NA
v_call: TRBV27
j_call: TRBJ1-4

cdr3_aa: CASSLPREWYF
cdr3_nt: TGTGCCAGCAGCTTGCCCCGGGAGTGGTATTTT
d_call: NA
clone_size: NA
v_call: TRBV5-5
j_call: TRBJ2-3

cdr3_aa: CSVDLGQGHGSTIYF
cdr3_nt: TGCAGCGTTGATTTGGGACAGGGTCACGGTAGCACCATATATTTT
d_call: TRBD1
clone_size: NA
v_call: TRBV29-1
j_call: TRBJ1-3

cdr3_aa: CSVETGRYGYTF
cdr3_nt: TGCAGCGTTGAGACAGGGAGGTATGGCTACACCTTC
d_call: TRBD1
clone_size: NA
v_call: TRBV29-1
j_call: TRBJ1-2

cdr3_aa: CASSLYGTGEYEQFF
cdr3_nt: TGTGCCAGCAGCTTATATGGGACAGGGGAATATGAGCAGTTCTTC
d_call: TRBD1
clone_size: NA
v_call: TRBV7-3
j_call: TRBJ2-1

cdr3_aa: CASSQEGLGTQAGANVLTF
cdr3_nt: TGTGCCAGCAGCCAAGAGGGGCTCGGAACCCAGGCAGGGGCCAACGTCCTGACTTTC
d_call: NA
clone_size: NA
v_call: TRBV3-1/TRBV3-2
j_call: TRBJ2-6

cdr3_aa: CASSAQVTEAFF
cdr3_nt: TGTGCCAGCAGTGCTCAGGTCACTGAAGCTTTCTTT
d_call: NA
clone_size: NA
v_call: TRBV2
j_call: TRBJ1-1

cdr3_aa: CASSQGPDQETQYF
cdr3_nt: TGTGCCAGCAGCCAAGGGCCAGACCAAGAGACCCAGTACTTC
d_call: NA
clone_size: NA
v_call: TRBV4-2
j_call: TRBJ2-5

cdr3_aa: CASSLRLEGRPYEQYF
cdr3_nt: TGTGCCAGCAGCCTAAGACTAGAGGGTAGACCCTACGAGCAGTACTTC
d_call: NA
clone_size: NA
v_call: TRBV3-1/TRBV3-2
j_call: TRBJ2-7

cdr3_aa: CASSLGDSSSYNEQFF
cdr3_nt: TGCGCCAGCAGCTTGGGGGACAGTAGCTCCTACAATGAGCAGTTCTTC
d_call: TRBD1
clone_size: NA
v_call: TRBV5-1
j_call: TRBJ2-1

cdr3_aa: CATSGDKGSHDRYGYTF
cdr3_nt: TGTGCCACCAGTGGGGATAAGGGGTCCCATGATAGGTATGGCTACACCTTC
d_call: NA
clone_size: NA
v_call: TRBV24-1
j_call: TRBJ1-2

cdr3_aa: CASSSLDRGNYEQYF
cdr3_nt: TGTGCCAGCAGCTCCCTAGACAGGGGGAATTACGAGCAGTACTTC
d_call: TRBD1
clone_size: NA
v_call: TRBV7-9
j_call: TRBJ2-7

cdr3_aa: CASSTPGGAWGYTF
cdr3_nt: TGTGCCAGCAGCACCCCGGGCGGCGCTTGGGGCTACACCTTC
d_call: NA
clone_size: NA
v_call: TRBV5-4
j_call: TRBJ1-2

cdr3_aa: CASSSDRVGDEQYF
cdr3_nt: TGTGCCAGCTCGTCGGACAGGGTAGGCGACGAGCAGTACTTC
d_call: TRBD1
clone_size: few
v_call: TRBV7-8
j_call: TRBJ2-7